The 22 T cell receptor beta chains in this list originate from one sample, sequenced in a study of response to subunit inactivated influenza vaccine. TCRdb recomputed calls from the RT-PCR reads with MiXCR, one row per CDR3 protein. Of 650,000 to 700,000 distinct CDR3 sequences listed, less than 20% were seen once; the top ten hold around 10%. Sequenced material: PBMCs from blood, taken about 11 days after vaccination. All receptors derive from a man between 45 and 60 years old who received an inactivated influenza vaccine.

This clonotype was counted a few times. This rearrangement joins TRBV30 to TRBJ2-1; either TRBD1 or TRBD2 may fit D (6 bases each). The CDR3 runs to 16 residues. Trimming cost V 0 bases and J 0 bases, with 12 bases left between them. Per germline, CDR1 GTSNPN and CDR2 SVGIG (reference sequence). In DNA, the CDR3 is TGTGCCTGGAGTGTACGAGGGGGGAGCTCCTACAATGAGCAGTTCTTC. Residues: CAWSVRGGSSYNEQFF.

The V gene is TRBV5-1, the J gene TRBJ2-5, with D unresolved. The length of the CDR3 is 12 residues. Germline V CDR1 and CDR2: SGHRS, YFSETQ. The V and J ends lost 4 bases and 1 base respectively, with 5 bases between them. The CDR3 loop is CASSDGQETQYF. As DNA, the CDR3 is TGCGCCAGCAGCGACGGCCAAGAGACCCAGTACTTC.

V gene TRBV12-3 or TRBV12-4 combines with J gene TRBJ2-7, with D possibly being TRBD1 (5 bases). This CDR3 has 14 amino acids. V was pared by 2 bases and J by 2 bases, with 10 bases between. The CDR3 sequence is CASSLRQGTYEQYF. Written as DNA, the CDR3 is TGTGCCAGCAGTTTAAGGCAGGGAACCTACGAGCAGTACTTC.

This chain links TRBV11-2 with TRBJ2-3, with 12 bases matching TRBD2. Germline lookup yields CDR1 SGHAT and CDR2 FQNNGV. The CDR3 contains 18 residues. With V trimmed by 5 bases and J by 1 base, 10 bases remained unmatched. CDR3 sequence: CASSQRLAGEWGTDTQYF. CDR3 DNA sequence: TGTGCCAGCAGCCAAAGACTAGCGGGAGAATGGGGCACAGATACGCAGTATTTT.

J is TRBJ2-1 and V is TRBV9; D might be TRBD1 or TRBD2, each matching 7 bases. Deletions cut 2 bases from V and 6 bases from J, with 18 bases between. The CDR3 totals 16 residues. Germline CDR1 SGDLS, CDR2 YYNGEE. The CDR3 bases are TGTGCCAGCAGCGTGGGAGGGGGCACCACCCCCAATGAGCAGTTCTTC. As protein: CASSVGGGTTPNEQFF.

This clonotype was counted a few times. The genes are TRBV12-3 or TRBV12-4 and TRBJ1-5; D is perhaps TRBD1 (6 bases). Trimming took off 9 bases at V and 5 bases at J, with 14 bases between the two ends. This CDR3 has 13 amino acids. The CDR3 region is CASRATGHQPQHF. CDR3 sequence (DNA): TGTGCCAGTCGAGCAACAGGGCATCAGCCCCAGCATTTT.

This clonotype has a handful of counts. The chain has TRBV20-1 and TRBJ2-7; TRBD2 matches at 7 bases. Germline V lookup: CDR1 DFQATT, CDR2 SNEGSKA (reference sequence). Trimming took 0 bases from V and 5 from J; bases not matched to a gene: 10. The CDR3 runs 15 residues. For the CDR3, the DNA is TGCAGTGCTAGAGATGGGGGAGGGCCGATTAACGAGCAGTACTTC. It yields the protein CSARDGGGPINEQYF.

This chain uses TRBV14 with TRBJ2-3; D remains ambiguous. With 0 bases removed from V and 2 bases from J, the gap between germline ends came to 6 bases. The CDR3 is made up of 14 amino acids. CDR1 and CDR2 (germline): SGHDN, FVKESK. CDR3: CASSQEKTTDTQYF. As DNA, the CDR3 is TGTGCCAGCAGCCAAGAAAAGACCACAGATACGCAGTATTTT.

The rearrangement joins TRBV11-1 to TRBJ1-1; D possibly corresponds to TRBD1 (5 bases). The V gene lost 1 base and the J gene lost 3 bases, with 12 bases spanning the gap. Per the germline V gene, CDR1 is SGHAT and CDR2 is FQDESV (reference sequence). The CDR3 spans 15 residues. The DNA for the CDR3 is TGTGCCAGCAGCTTAGTGCGGGGGTCGGACACTGAAGCTTTCTTT. Translated, it gives CASSLVRGSDTEAFF. Filled out from reference TRBV11-1 and TRBJ1-1, the complete variable domain reads EAEVAQSPRYKITEKSQAVAFWCDPISGHATLYWYRQILGQGPELLVQFQDESVVDDSQLPKDRFSAERLKGVDSTLKIQPAELGDSAMYLCASSLVRGSDTEAFFGQGTRLTVV.

This clonotype has more than one count but fewer than ten. The chain has TRBV28 and TRBJ2-4; TRBD1 matches 7 bases. The CDR3 has 16 amino acids. V trimming: 5 bases; J trimming: 5 bases; junction bases outside the gene matches: 12. The germline V gene encodes CDR1 MDHEN and CDR2 SYDVKM. CDR3 nucleotide sequence: TGTGCCAGCAGTCTGACCTTAAAGACAGGGCAAAACATTCAGTACTTC. Protein sequence: CASSLTLKTGQNIQYF.

The genes are TRBV6-2 or TRBV6-3 and TRBJ2-5; 9 nucleotides agree with TRBD2. After removal of 5 bases from V and 6 bases from J, the junction contained 16 bases not matched to a gene. In germline, CDR1 is MNHEY, CDR2 SVGEGT. The CDR3 consists of 17 residues. The CDR3 region is CASSDLVGREGPKTQYF. DNA of the CDR3: TGTGCCAGCAGTGACTTAGTGGGGCGGGAGGGCCCGAAGACCCAGTACTTC.

This sequence joins TRBV12-3 or TRBV12-4 and TRBJ2-7, with TRBD1 matching over 9 bases. The CDR3 spans 14 residues. V lost 3 bases and J lost 5; bases outside the gene matches: 5. CDR3 nucleotides: TGTGCCAGCAGTTTTGTACAGGGGGCCGACGAGCAGTACTTC. Translation: CASSFVQGADEQYF.

This clonotype was detected a few times. V is TRBV2 and J is TRBJ2-3; a weak D match, TRBD2 (5 bases). The V gene's germline CDR1 is SNHLY and CDR2 FYNNEI. The CDR3 runs 14 residues. Trimming took off 6 bases at V and 2 bases at J, with 12 bases between the two ends. CDR3 sequence (DNA): TGTGCCAGCAGGGGAGACTCCTACACAGATACGCAGTATTTT. Its protein is CASRGDSYTDTQYF.

This clonotype was found many times. One end of the junction does not line up with germline, which may come from a read error. This chain connects TRBV14 to TRBJ2-5; D is possibly TRBD1 (5 bases). The CDR3 runs 13 residues. CDR1 and CDR2 from the germline V gene are SGHDN and FVKESK. In DNA form, the CDR3 reads TGCGCCAGCAGTCAAGGGGTGCGGGAGACCCAGTACTTC. Translating it yields CASSQGVRETQYF. Using reference TRBV14 and TRBJ2-5 for the parts outside the CDR3, the full variable domain is EAGVTQFPSHSVIEKGQTVTLRCDPISGHDNLYWYRRVMGKEIKFLLHFVKESKQDESGMPNNRFLAERTGGTYSTLKVQPAELEDSGVYFCASSQGVRETQYFGPGTRLLVL.

In its sample, this clonotype was seen many times. The chain recombines TRBV12-3 or TRBV12-4 with TRBJ2-2, with D possibly being TRBD1 or TRBD2 (6 bases each). V lost 3 bases to trimming and J lost 5 bases, with 13 bases between them. The CDR3 is made up of 15 amino acids. Here the CDR3 reads CASSLGGLGTGELFF. In nucleotides, the CDR3 is TGTGCCAGCAGTTTGGGGGGCCTGGGGACCGGGGAGCTGTTTTTT.

This chain uses TRBV20-1 with TRBJ1-6, with unresolved D. The CDR3 runs to 10 residues. Trimming shortened V by 6 bases and J by 9 bases, and 6 bases separated the two germline ends. Germline V gives CDR1 DFQATT, CDR2 SNEGSKA (reference sequence). In DNA form, the CDR3 reads TGCAGTGCCGACCGTTCACCCCTCCACTTT. Amino acids: CSADRSPLHF.

This clonotype was observed many times. The chain combines TRBV7-8 with TRBJ2-7; TRBD2 matches 8 bases. Trimming removed 6 bases from V and 4 bases from J; junction bases left unmatched: 11. This CDR3 comprises 15 residues. Germline V gene lookup returns CDR1 SGHVS and CDR2 FQNEAQ. The CDR3 sequence is CASRAKAGVGYEQYF. DNA for the CDR3: TGTGCCAGCAGGGCCAAAGCGGGAGTAGGTTACGAGCAGTACTTC.

The rearrangement links TRBV14 to TRBJ1-6, with no clear D. V was trimmed by 1 base and J by 10 bases, leaving 11 bases between them. The CDR3 length is 14 residues. Germline lookup yields CDR1 SGHDN and CDR2 FVKESK. The CDR3 loop reads CASSQVGGFSPLHF. CDR3 DNA sequence: TGTGCCAGCAGCCAAGTAGGAGGATTCTCACCCCTCCACTTT.

This CDR3 reads CASSLFGHGVGETQYF. Written as DNA, the CDR3 is TGTGCCAGCAGCTTATTTGGGCACGGCGTTGGGGAGACCCAGTACTTC. The chain joins TRBV7-2 to TRBJ2-5; no firm D call. Germline CDR1 is SGHTA and CDR2 is FQGNSA. This CDR3 contains 16 residues. With 2 bases removed from V and 5 bases from J, the gap between germline ends came to 18 bases.

In this sample, this clonotype turned up a few times. The chain combines TRBV5-5 with TRBJ1-4, with 7 nucleotides matching TRBD1. Germline values: CDR1 SGHKS, CDR2 YYEKEE (reference sequence). This CDR3 has 14 residues. V lost 4 bases and J lost 7; bases outside the gene matches: 7. As DNA, the CDR3 is TGTGCCAGCAGCGTCACAGGGGCTACTGAAAAACTGTTTTTT. Its protein product is CASSVTGATEKLFF.

V usage is TRBV7-6 and J usage is TRBJ2-7; 8 nucleotides line up with TRBD1. V trimming: 5 bases; J trimming: 4 bases; junction bases outside the gene matches: 7. Germline V gene lookup returns CDR1 SGHVS and CDR2 FNYEAQ. This CDR3 contains 14 residues. The CDR3 loop reads CASSAGQGQYEQYF. The CDR3, as DNA: TGTGCCAGCAGCGCAGGACAGGGCCAATACGAGCAGTACTTC.

In its sample, this clonotype was seen many times. V usage is TRBV4-2 and J usage is TRBJ2-3; D may be TRBD2 (5 bases). V was clipped by 0 bases and J by 1 base, with 8 bases between them. Germline-derived CDR1 and CDR2 are LGHNA and YNFKEQ. The CDR3 covers 15 residues. Written as DNA, the CDR3 is TGTGCCAGCAGCCAAGATTCAGCGGGCACAGATACGCAGTATTTT. Protein: CASSQDSAGTDTQYF.